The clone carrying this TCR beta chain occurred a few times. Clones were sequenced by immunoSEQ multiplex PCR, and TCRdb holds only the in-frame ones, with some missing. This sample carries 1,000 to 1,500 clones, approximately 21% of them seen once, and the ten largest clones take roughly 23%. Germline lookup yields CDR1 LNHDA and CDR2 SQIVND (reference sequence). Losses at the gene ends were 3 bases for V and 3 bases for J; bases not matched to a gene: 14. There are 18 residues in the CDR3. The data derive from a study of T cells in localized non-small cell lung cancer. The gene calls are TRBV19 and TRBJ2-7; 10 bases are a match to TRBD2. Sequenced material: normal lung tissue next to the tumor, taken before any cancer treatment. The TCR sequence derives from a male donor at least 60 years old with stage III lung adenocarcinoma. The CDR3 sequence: CASSIPPPSGRRGYEQYF. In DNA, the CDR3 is TGTGCCAGTAGTATTCCGCCCCCTAGCGGGAGAAGGGGCTACGAGCAGTACTTC.